This TCR beta chain stems from a study of T cell repertoires in ileal Crohn's disease. Notes on the study in general: Sorted CD8 T cells held more high-frequency clones than CD4.

V shed 5 bases and J shed 5 bases, with 10 bases lying between them. The CDR3 has 13 amino acids. Germline loops: CDR1 SGHVS, CDR2 FQNEAQ. A few counts support this clone. Its antigen remains unidentified. TCRB immunosequencing input was five hundred nanograms of biopsy DNA per sample. Data came from immunoSEQ multiplex PCR; TCRdb stores just in-frame clones and leaves some out. Of several hundred clones listed, around 74% are singletons. The clonotype was recovered from an adult with Crohn's disease. The sample taken for sequencing was ileal tissue. The chain links TRBV7-8 to TRBJ1-5; no definite D call. Written as DNA, the CDR3 is TGTGCCAGCAGCCCCATGGCCCATCAGCCCCAGCATTTT. This sequence encodes CASSPMAHQPQHF.